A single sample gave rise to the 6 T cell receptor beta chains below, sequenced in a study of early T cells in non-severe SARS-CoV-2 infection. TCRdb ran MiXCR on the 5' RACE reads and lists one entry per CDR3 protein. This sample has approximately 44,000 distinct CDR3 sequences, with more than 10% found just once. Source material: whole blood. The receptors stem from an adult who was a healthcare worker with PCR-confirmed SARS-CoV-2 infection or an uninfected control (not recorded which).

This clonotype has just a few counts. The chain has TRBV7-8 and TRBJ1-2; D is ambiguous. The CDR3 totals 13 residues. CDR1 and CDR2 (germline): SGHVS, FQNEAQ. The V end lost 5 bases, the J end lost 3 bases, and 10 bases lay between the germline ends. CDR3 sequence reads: CASSIGGYYGYTF. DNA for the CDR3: TGTGCCAGCAGCATAGGAGGGTACTATGGCTACACCTTC. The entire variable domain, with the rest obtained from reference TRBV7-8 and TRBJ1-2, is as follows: GAGVSQSPRYKVAKRGQDVALRCDPISGHVSLFWYQQALGQGPEFLTYFQNEAQLDKSGLPSDRFFAERPEGSVSTLKIQRTQQEDSAVYLCASSIGGYYGYTFGSGTRLTVV.

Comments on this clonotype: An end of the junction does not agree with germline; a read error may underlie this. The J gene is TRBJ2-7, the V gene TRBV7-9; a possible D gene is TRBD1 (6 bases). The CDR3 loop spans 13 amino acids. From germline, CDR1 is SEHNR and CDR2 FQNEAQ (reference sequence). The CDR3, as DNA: TGTGTCAGCAGCTTAGTAGGACAGAGCGAGCAGTACTTC. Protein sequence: CVSSLVGQSEQYF. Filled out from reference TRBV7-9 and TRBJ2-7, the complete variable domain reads DTGVSQNPRHKITKRGQNVTFRCDPISEHNRLYWYRQTLGQGPEFLTYFQNEAQLEKSRLLSDRFSAERPKGSFSTLEIQRTEQGDSAMYLCVSSLVGQSEQYFGPGTRLTVT.

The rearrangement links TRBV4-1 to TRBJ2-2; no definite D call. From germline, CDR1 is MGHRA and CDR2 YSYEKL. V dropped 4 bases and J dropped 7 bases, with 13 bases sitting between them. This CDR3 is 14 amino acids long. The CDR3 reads CASSPSRVLGELFF. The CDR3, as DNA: TGCGCCAGCAGCCCCTCTAGGGTCCTCGGGGAGCTGTTTTTT.

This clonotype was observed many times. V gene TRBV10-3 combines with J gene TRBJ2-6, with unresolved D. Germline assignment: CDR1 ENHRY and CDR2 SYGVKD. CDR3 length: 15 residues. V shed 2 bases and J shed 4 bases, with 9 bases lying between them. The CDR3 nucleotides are TGTGCCATCAGTGAGGCCACGGCGGGGGCCAACGTCCTGACTTTC. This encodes CAISEATAGANVLTF.

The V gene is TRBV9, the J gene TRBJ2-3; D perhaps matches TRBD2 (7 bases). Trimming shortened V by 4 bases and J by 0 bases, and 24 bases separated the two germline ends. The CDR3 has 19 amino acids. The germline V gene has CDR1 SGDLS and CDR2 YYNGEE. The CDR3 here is CASSTSSRGGLVSTDTQYF. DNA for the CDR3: TGTGCCAGCAGCACCTCTTCCCGCGGGGGCCTCGTTAGCACAGATACGCAGTATTTT.

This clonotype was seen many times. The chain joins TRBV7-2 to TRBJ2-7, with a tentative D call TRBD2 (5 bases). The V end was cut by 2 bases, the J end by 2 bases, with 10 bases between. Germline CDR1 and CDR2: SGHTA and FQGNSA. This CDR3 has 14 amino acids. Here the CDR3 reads CASSLKEGPYEQYF. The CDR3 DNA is TGTGCCAGCAGCTTAAAAGAGGGCCCCTACGAGCAGTACTTC.